This TCR beta chain was recorded in a study of blood T cell repertoires in COVID-19. Study information: Both acute and convalescent COVID-19 samples were obtained from the United States, Italy and Spain.

Trimming took 2 bases from V and 0 from J; bases not matched to a gene: 7. Germline CDR1 LGHDT, CDR2 YNNKEL (reference sequence). The CDR3 is 17 amino acids. Original analysis: Scientists estimated how many nucleated cells there were by amplifying reference gene primers. Data came from immunoSEQ multiplex PCR; TCRdb stores just in-frame clones and leaves some out. The V and J calls and clone size were taken over from that table, and D and trimming were inferred from the DNA. The table records around 160,000 clones, more than 70% of them present only once. The chain uses TRBV3-1 (or the pseudogene TRBV3-2) and TRBJ2-4, with 7 bases matching TRBD1. This clonotype was obtained from a man between 35 and 55 years old who had recovered from COVID-19. Input material: PBMCs or T cells enriched from blood (not recorded which). CDR3 in amino acids: CASSQRPGGIAKNIQYF. The CDR3 DNA reads as TGTGCCAGCAGCCAAAGGCCAGGGGGAATAGCCAAAAACATTCAGTACTTC.